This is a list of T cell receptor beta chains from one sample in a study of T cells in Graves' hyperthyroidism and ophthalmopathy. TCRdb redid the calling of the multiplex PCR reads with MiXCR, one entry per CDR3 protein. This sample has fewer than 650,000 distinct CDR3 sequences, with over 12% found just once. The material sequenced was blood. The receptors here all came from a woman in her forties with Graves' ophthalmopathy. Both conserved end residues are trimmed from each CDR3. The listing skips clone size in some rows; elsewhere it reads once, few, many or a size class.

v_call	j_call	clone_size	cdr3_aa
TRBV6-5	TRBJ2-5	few	ASSYPGTGIQETQY
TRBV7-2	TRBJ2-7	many	ASSLVKDSYEQY
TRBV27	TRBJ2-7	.	ASSLGGSSNEQY
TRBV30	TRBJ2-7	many	AWSRNYEQY
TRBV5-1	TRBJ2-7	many	ASSLTGEQY
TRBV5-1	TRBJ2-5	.	ASSLVHIEETQY
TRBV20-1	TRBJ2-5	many	SARGLDVQETQY
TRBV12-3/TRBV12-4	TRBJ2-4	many	ASSSGTGTGAKNIQY
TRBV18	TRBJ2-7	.	ASSQLPVNEQY
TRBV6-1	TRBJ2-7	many	ASGRAGTSGTYEQY
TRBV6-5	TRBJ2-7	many	ASSYAQNYGSYEQY
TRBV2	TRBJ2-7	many	ASSDASGRLYEQY
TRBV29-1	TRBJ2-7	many	SVEDGSSYEQY
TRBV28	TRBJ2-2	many	ASSLVAWELF
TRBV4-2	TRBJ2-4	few	ASSQEGTSGMVMSQY
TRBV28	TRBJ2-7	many	ASSPLEGEQY
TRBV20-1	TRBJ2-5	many	SASPPGGETQY
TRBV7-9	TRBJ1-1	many	ASSFGLYTEAF
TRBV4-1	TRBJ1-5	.	ASSLHLRGGSNQPQH
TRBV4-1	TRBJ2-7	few	ASSQIGTEQEQY
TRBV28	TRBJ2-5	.	ASSTATSAGETQY
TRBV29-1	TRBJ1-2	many	SVEVVGNYGYT
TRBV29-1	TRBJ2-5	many	SVETGLAGPSQY
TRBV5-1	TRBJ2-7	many	ASSLVGIYEQY
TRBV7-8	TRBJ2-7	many	ASSLIRRSYEQY
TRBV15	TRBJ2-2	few	ATSGGGANTGELF
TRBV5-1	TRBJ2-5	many	ASSLRASGQETQY
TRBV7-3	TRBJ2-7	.	ASSFGSQYEQY
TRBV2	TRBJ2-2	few	ASIYSGRGTGELF
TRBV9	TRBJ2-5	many	ASSVSVGGRYQETQY
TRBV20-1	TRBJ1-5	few	SARRANQPQH
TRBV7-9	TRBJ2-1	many	ASSLGRTSEYNEQF
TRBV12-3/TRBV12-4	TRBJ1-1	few	ASTDQIQGRTEAF
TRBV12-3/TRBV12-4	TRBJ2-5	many	ASSLSIWTQY
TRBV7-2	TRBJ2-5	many	ASSLISSRQETQY
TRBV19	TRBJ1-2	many	ASSIEGYGYT
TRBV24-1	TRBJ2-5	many	ATSDFRGSQETQY
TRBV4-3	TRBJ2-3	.	ASSQIQGDTQY
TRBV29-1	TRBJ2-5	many	GTRFGDGETQY
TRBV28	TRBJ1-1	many	ASSSTHRGVGNTEAF
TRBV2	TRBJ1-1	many	ASSDGGGEDTEAF
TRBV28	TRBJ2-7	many	ASRQSAYEQY
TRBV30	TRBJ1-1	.	AWSVEGTEAL
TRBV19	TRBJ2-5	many	ASSSKPGHPLKTQY
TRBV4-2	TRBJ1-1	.	ASSPRPQVNTEAF
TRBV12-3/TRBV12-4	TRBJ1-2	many	ASSRGWEFGHYGYT
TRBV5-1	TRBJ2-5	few	ASSDLAGGGETQY
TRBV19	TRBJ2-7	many	ASSRSQGGAYEQY
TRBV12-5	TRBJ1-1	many	ASSYGQPTEAF